Reported below is one T cell receptor beta chain. The antigen is undetermined. The PCR used 60 Vbeta and 13 Jbeta primers. Clones were sequenced by immunoSEQ multiplex PCR, and TCRdb holds only the in-frame ones, with some missing. The data show tens of thousands of clones, with more than 60% seen just once and just over 50% held by the top ten. The data were taken from a study of cytomegalovirus exposure and HLA in healthy donors. Whole-study findings and limits: CMV serostatus stood as the only immune exposure information on hand. The study dropped some indistinguishable V segments, TRBV6-2 and TRBV6-3 among them. In an earlier analysis, most TCR beta V segments were productive about 90% or about 30% of the time.

The CDR3 covers 13 residues. With V trimmed by 8 bases and J by 6 bases, 6 bases remained unmatched. Germline CDR1 SNHLY, CDR2 FYNNEI. This receptor was identified in a man in his fifties in good health and CMV-seropositive. This chain joins TRBV2 and TRBJ2-7, with 11 bases identical to TRBD2. Sequenced sample: PBMCs. The CDR3 DNA sequence: TGTGCCAGCCTAGGACTAGCGGGCGGCGAGCAGTACTTC. It specifies CASLGLAGGEQYF. Full variable domain (outside the CDR3, taken from reference TRBV2 and TRBJ2-7): EPEVTQTPSHQVTQMGQEVILRCVPISNHLYFYWYRQILGQKVEFLVSFYNNEISEKSEIFDDQFSVERPDGSNFTLKIRSTKLEDSAMYFCASLGLAGGEQYFGPGTRLTVT.